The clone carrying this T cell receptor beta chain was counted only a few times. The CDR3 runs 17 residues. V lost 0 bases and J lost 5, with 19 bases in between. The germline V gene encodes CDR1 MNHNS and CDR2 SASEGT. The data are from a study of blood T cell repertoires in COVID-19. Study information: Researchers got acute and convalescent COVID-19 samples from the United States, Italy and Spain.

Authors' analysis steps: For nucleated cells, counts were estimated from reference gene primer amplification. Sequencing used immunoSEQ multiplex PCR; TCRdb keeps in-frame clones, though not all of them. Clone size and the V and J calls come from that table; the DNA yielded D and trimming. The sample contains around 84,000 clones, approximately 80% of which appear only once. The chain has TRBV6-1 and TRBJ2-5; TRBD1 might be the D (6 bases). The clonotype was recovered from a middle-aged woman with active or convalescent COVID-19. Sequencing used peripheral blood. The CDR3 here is CASSEAIHRDIRETQYF. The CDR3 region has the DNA TGTGCCAGCAGTGAAGCGATTCACAGGGATATCAGGGAGACCCAGTACTTC.